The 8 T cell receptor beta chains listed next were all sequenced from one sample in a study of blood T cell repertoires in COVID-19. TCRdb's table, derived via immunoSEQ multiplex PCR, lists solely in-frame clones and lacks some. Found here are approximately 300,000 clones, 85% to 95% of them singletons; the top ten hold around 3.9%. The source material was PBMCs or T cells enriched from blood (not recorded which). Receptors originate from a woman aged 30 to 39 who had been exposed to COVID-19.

CDR3 bases: TGCGCCAGCAGCCAAGATACGGGGGGAAGCTCTGGAAACACCATATATTTT. This gives the protein CASSQDTGGSSGNTIYF. This chain connects TRBV4-3 to TRBJ1-3; D is perhaps TRBD1 (5 bases). V was cut by 0 bases and J by 0 bases, with 12 bases left in between. CDR1 is LGHNA and CDR2 is YSLEER in the germline V gene. The CDR3 has 17 amino acids.

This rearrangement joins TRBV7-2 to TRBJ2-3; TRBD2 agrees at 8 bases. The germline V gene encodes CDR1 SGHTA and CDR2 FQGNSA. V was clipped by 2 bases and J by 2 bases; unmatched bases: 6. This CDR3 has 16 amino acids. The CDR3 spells CASSLHRGGDTDTQYF. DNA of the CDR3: TGTGCCAGCAGCTTACATCGGGGGGGGGACACAGATACGCAGTATTTT.

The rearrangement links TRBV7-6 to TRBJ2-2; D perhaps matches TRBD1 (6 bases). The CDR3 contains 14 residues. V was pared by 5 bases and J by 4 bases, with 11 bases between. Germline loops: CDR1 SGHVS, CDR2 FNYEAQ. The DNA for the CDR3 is TGTGCCAGCAGCCCCTGGGACACCACCGGGGAGCTGTTTTTT. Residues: CASSPWDTTGELFF.

CDR3 DNA: TGCGCCAGCAGCTACAGGGGTGGCCTTGAAGCTTTCTTT. It translates to CASSYRGGLEAFF. This rearrangement joins TRBV5-1 to TRBJ1-1; 7 bases agree with TRBD1. Germline V gives CDR1 SGHRS, CDR2 YFSETQ. The junction had 6 bases not matched to a gene; V was cut back by 3 bases and J by 7 bases. The CDR3 runs 13 residues. Filled out from reference TRBV5-1 and TRBJ1-1, the complete variable domain reads KAGVTQTPRYLIKTRGQQVTLSCSPISGHRSVSWYQQTPGQGLQFLFEYFSETQRNKGNFPGRFSGRQFSNSRSEMNVSTLELGDSALYLCASSYRGGLEAFFGQGTRLTVV.

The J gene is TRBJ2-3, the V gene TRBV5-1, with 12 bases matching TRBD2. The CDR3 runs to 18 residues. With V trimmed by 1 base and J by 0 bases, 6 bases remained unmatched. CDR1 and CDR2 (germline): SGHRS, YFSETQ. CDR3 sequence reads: CASSLSASGGASTDTQYF. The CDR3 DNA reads TGCGCCAGCAGCTTGTCGGCTAGCGGGGGGGCAAGCACAGATACGCAGTATTTT.

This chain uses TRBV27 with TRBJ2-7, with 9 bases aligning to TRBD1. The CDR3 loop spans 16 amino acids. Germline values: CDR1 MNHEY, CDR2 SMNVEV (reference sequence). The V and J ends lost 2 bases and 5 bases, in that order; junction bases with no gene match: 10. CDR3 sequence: CASSLATGTGLHEQYF. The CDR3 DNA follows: TGTGCCAGCAGTTTAGCCACCGGGACAGGGCTCCACGAGCAGTACTTC.

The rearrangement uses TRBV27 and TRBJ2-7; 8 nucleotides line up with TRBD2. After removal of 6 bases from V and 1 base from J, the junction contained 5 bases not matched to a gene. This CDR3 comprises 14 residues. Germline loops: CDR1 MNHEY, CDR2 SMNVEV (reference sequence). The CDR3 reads CASSRRGVSYEQYF. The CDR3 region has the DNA TGTGCCAGCAGCAGGCGGGGGGTATCCTACGAGCAGTACTTC.

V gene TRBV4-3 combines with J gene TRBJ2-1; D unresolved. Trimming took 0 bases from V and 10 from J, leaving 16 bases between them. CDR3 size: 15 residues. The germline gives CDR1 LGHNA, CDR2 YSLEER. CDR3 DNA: TGCGCCAGCAGCCAAGATCATGACTCGTTCGACGAGCAGTTCTTC. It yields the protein CASSQDHDSFDEQFF.